This entry concerns a single T cell receptor (beta chain). Antigen specificity is unknown. The entry originates in a study of radiotherapy plus CTLA-4 blockade in lung cancer. General observations from the study: Radiotherapy with ipilimumab was followed by blood expansion of tumor-derived clones.

Profiling relied on immunoSEQ multiplex PCR, and the TCRdb table lists in-frame clones only, not all of them. Of approximately 83,000 clones listed, 60% to 85% are singletons. In germline, CDR1 is SNHLY, CDR2 FYNNEI. V lost 3 bases to trimming and J lost 5 bases, with 16 bases between them. The CDR3 totals 15 residues. The rearrangement uses TRBV2 and TRBJ2-5, with D unclear. The source material was peripheral blood, sampled from a patient treated with radiotherapy plus ipilimumab. The receptor comes from a human donor with non-small cell lung cancer who had a partial response to radiotherapy plus ipilimumab. Some clones in this sample may be carry-over from other donors' samples. The CDR3 DNA sequence: TGTGCCAGCAGTGATAATAATAGCCCCCGGGAGACCCAGTACTTC. Translating gives CASSDNNSPRETQYF.